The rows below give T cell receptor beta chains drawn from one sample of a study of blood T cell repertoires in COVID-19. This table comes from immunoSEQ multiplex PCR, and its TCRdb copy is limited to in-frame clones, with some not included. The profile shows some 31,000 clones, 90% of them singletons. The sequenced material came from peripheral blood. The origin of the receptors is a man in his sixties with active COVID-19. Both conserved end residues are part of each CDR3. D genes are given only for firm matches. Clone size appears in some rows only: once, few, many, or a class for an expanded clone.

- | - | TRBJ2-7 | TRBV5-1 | TGCGCCAGCAGCTTGGCCGGAGTAATAACCCTGCTGGACGAGCAGTACTTC | CASSLAGVITLLDEQYF
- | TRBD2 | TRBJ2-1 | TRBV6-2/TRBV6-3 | TGTGCCAGCAGTTACCCCGAGCCCCTAGCGGGGATAGGCGATGAGCAGTTCTTC | CASSYPEPLAGIGDEQFF
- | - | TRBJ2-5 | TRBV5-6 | TGTGCCAGCAGCTTTAGACACCCTGGGGAGACCCAGTACTTC | CASSFRHPGETQYF
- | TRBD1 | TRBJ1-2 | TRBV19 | TGTGCCAGTAGTACAGGGACAGGGAACCTCTATGGCTACACCTTC | CASSTGTGNLYGYTF
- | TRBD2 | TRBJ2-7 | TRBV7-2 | TGTGCCAGCAGCTCGGGAGGGCCCCTCTCCTACGAGCAGTACTTC | CASSSGGPLSYEQYF
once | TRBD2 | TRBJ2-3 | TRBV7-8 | TGTGCCAGCAGCTTAATGAGCGGGGGAGGCACAGATACGCAGTATTTT | CASSLMSGGGTDTQYF
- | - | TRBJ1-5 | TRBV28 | TGTGCCAGCAGTCCAGTCCCCCTCAATCAGCCCCAGCATTTT | CASSPVPLNQPQHF
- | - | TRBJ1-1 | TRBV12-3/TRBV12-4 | TGTGCCAGCAGCCTAGCTTGGAGCACTGAAGCTTTCTTT | CASSLAWSTEAFF
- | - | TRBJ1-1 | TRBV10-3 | TGTGCCATCAGTGAGTCAACCGGCCAGGCCTTCACTGAAGCTTTCTTT | CAISESTGQAFTEAFF
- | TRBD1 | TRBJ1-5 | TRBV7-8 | TGTGCCAGCACTCGTCAAGTAGGGGGCAGGGGGAGCAATCAGCCCCAGCATTTT | CASTRQVGGRGSNQPQHF
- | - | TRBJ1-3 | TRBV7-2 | TGTGCCAGCAGCATTGAACAGGGCCCCTCTGGAAACACCATATATTTT | CASSIEQGPSGNTIYF
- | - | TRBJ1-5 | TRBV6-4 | TGTGCCAGCAGTTCCCCCGGGGAGGCCGCTGAGGGGAATATCCCCCAGCATTTT | CASSSPGEAAEGNIPQHF
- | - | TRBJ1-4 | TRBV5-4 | TGTGCCAGCAGGGAGAAGGCGAATGAAAAACTGTTTTTT | CASREKANEKLFF
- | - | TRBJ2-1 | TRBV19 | TGTGCCAGTACAAACAGGGACTCCTACAATGAGCAGTTCTTC | CASTNRDSYNEQFF
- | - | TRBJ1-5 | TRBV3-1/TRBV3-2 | TGTGCCAGCAGCCAAGCAGGGAATCAGCCCCAGCATTTT | CASSQAGNQPQHF
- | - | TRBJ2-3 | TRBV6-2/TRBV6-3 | TGTGCCAGCAGCCTCCCGACTAGGCCCGCCACAGATACGCAGTATTTT | CASSLPTRPATDTQYF
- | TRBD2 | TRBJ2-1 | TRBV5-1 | TGCGCCAGCAGCTACGGACTAGCGGGGTCCTACAATGAGCAGTTCTTC | CASSYGLAGSYNEQFF
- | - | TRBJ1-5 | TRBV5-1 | TGCGCCAGCAGCTTGGGACCCGACAGATATCAGCCCCAGCATTTT | CASSLGPDRYQPQHF
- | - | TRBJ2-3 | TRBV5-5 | TGTGCCAGCAGCTTGGCCGGCGGTCCCACAGATACGCAGTATTTT | CASSLAGGPTDTQYF
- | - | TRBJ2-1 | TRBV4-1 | TGCGCCAGCAGCCAAGTTCTAGCCAATGAGCAGTTCTTC | CASSQVLANEQFF
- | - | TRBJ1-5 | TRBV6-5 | TGTGCCAGCAGTACCCAACAGGGACAGCCCCAGCATTTT | CASSTQQGQPQHF
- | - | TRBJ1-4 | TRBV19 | TGTGCCAGTAGTAGGGCCGCAACTAATGAAAAACTGTTTTTT | CASSRAATNEKLFF